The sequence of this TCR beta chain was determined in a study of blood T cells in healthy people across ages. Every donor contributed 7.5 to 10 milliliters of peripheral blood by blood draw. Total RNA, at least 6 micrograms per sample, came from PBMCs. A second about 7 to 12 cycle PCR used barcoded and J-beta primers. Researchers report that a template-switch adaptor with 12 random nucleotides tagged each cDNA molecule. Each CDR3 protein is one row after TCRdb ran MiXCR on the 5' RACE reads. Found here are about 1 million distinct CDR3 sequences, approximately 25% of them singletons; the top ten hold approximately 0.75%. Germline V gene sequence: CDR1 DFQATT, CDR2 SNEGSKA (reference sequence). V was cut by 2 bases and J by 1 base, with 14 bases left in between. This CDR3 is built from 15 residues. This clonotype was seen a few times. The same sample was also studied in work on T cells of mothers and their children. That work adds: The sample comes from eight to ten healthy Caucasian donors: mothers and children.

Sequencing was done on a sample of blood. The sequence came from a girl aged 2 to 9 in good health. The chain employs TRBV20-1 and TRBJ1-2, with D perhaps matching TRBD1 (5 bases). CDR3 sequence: CSARPPGFFNYGYTF. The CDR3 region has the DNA TGCAGTGCTAGACCCCCAGGGTTCTTTAACTATGGCTACACCTTC.